The 7 T cell receptor beta chains below come from one sample, sequenced in a study of cytomegalovirus exposure and HLA in healthy donors (dated by TCRdb to about 2017). The library came from the immunoSEQ multiplex PCR assay. The multiplex PCR relied on a mix of 60 forward primers for TCR Vbeta segments and 13 reverse primers for TCR Jbeta segments. Here the immuneACCESS table is served through TCRdb, limited to in-frame sequences with V and J called. Missing clones are a known gap in these copies; in checked studies unresolved V genes cover under half, and the rest lacks a known reason. In this sample the table shows over 70,000 clones, about three quarters of which occur a single time. The ten largest account for roughly 3% of the sample. The sequenced sample consisted of PBMCs. These receptors were obtained from a man in his fifties or sixties in good health and CMV-seropositive.

The V call is TRBV11-3, the J call TRBJ2-3, with D maybe TRBD2 (6 bases). Deletions cut 5 bases from V and 4 bases from J, with 19 bases between. CDR3 size: 16 residues. Per the germline V gene, CDR1 is SGHNT and CDR2 is YENEEA. CDR3 amino acids: CASSPLGGKTADTQYF. CDR3 nucleotide sequence: TGTGCCAGCAGCCCGTTGGGCGGGAAGACGGCAGATACGCAGTATTTT.

The gene calls are TRBV9 and TRBJ2-1; unclear D gene. CDR1 and CDR2 from the germline V gene are SGDLS and YYNGEE. The CDR3 spans 15 residues. V gave up 0 bases and J gave up 1 base, with 8 bases separating them. CDR3 nucleotides: TGTGCCAGCAGCGTAGGCCCGGTTTCCTACAATGAGCAGTTCTTC. This sequence encodes CASSVGPVSYNEQFF. The variable domain in full, completed from reference TRBV9 and TRBJ2-1, reads DSGVTQTPKHLITATGQRVTLRCSPRSGDLSVYWYQQSLDQGLQFLIQYYNGEERAKGNILERFSAQQFPDLHSELNLSSLELGDSALYFCASSVGPVSYNEQFFGPGTRLTVL.

The chain's CDR3 is CASSVLGTGYNEQFF. The CDR3 nucleotides are TGTGCCAGCAGTGTTTTGGGGACTGGTTACAATGAGCAGTTCTTC. The rearrangement links TRBV27 to TRBJ2-1, with D perhaps TRBD2 (6 bases). CDR1 and CDR2 from the germline V gene are MNHEY and SMNVEV (reference sequence). V was shortened by 5 bases and J by 4 bases, with 15 bases between the two germline ends. The CDR3 covers 15 residues.

The rearrangement uses TRBV25-1 and TRBJ2-5; 8 bases are a match to TRBD1. The CDR3 loop spans 16 amino acids. Germline CDR1 is MGHDK and CDR2 is SYGVNS. Trimming cost V 0 bases and J 4 bases; bases outside gene matches: 7. The CDR3 protein is CASSEYGTGLPETQYF. The CDR3 coding sequence is TGTGCCAGCAGTGAATATGGGACAGGACTCCCAGAGACCCAGTACTTC.

The chain is built from TRBV11-3 and TRBJ1-1, with no clear D. The V and J ends lost 4 bases and 10 bases respectively, with 13 bases between them. The CDR3 contains 12 residues. Germline lookup yields CDR1 SGHNT and CDR2 YENEEA. As DNA, the CDR3 is TGTGCCAGCAGCTCACGAGGGTGGGCAGCTTTCTTT. Amino acids: CASSSRGWAAFF.

The chain recombines TRBV6-5 with TRBJ2-5; TRBD2 agrees at 10 bases. After removal of 6 bases from V and 5 bases from J, the junction contained 6 bases not matched to a gene. The CDR3 extends over 14 amino acids. Germline V gene data show CDR1 as MNHEY and CDR2 as SVGAGI. In DNA, the CDR3 is TGTGCCAGCAGCCGAGCGGGAGGGGGGGAGACCCAGTACTTC. Residues: CASSRAGGGETQYF.

This chain connects TRBV4-1 to TRBJ2-7, with TRBD2 matching over 8 bases. Germline CDR1 reads MGHRA; CDR2 reads YSYEKL. CDR3 length: 14 amino acids. The junction had 10 bases not matched to a gene; V was cut back by 0 bases and J by 12 bases. The CDR3 nucleotides read TGCGCCAGCAGCCAAGAAGCGGCTAGCGGGTGTCCGTACTTC. Its translation: CASSQEAASGCPYF.